This T cell receptor beta chain was found in a study of CD8 T cells in Susac syndrome. As to this clonotype: The antigen is unknown.

RNA, at about 0.5 to 1 ug, was reverse transcribed with random hexamers. TCRdb reprocessed the immunoSEQ multiplex PCR reads with MiXCR, giving one entry per CDR3 protein. Counted here are more than 95,000 distinct CDR3 sequences, more than 90% occurring once; the ten biggest clones make up around 0.2%. Trimming took off 0 bases at V and 6 bases at J, with 9 bases between the two ends. The CDR3 is made up of 13 amino acids. In germline, CDR1 is LNHNV, CDR2 YYDKDF (reference sequence). Overall study results and limits: CD8+ clonal expansion in Susac was maximal in TEMRA cells and in active patients.

This TCR came from a human donor with Susac syndrome. The specimen was CD8+ T cells from PBMCs. This chain joins TRBV15 and TRBJ2-7; no definite D call. CDR3 sequence (DNA): TGTGCCACCAGCAGAGAACGGGTTTTCGAGCAGTACTTC. It codes for CATSRERVFEQYF. The full variable domain, in which reference TRBV15 and TRBJ2-7 provide the parts outside the CDR3, is DAMVIQNPRYQVTQFGKPVTLSCSQTLNHNVMYWYQQKSSQAPKLLFHYYDKDFNNEADTPDNFQSRRPNTSFCFLDIRSPGLGDTAMYLCATSRERVFEQYFGPGTRLTVT.